The next 31 T cell receptor beta chains were all read from a single sample in a study of T cells in Graves' hyperthyroidism and ophthalmopathy. RNA transcripts served as the template for amplifying TCR beta CDR3 regions. During a first-round RT-PCR of the TCR CDR3, the HTBI primer set was used. TCRdb recomputed calls from the multiplex PCR reads with MiXCR, one row per CDR3 protein. Altogether about 130,000 distinct CDR3 sequences are present, approximately 20% being singletons, with the ten largest covering roughly 71%. Sequencing used blood. Receptor source: a woman between 45 and 65 years old with Graves' hyperthyroidism that later progressed to Graves' ophthalmopathy.

This rearrangement joins TRBV30 to TRBJ1-2; unclear D gene. Germline CDR1 and CDR2: GTSNPN and SVGIG (reference sequence). The CDR3 has 14 residues. Between the trimmed V and J ends, which lost 1 base and 4 bases, there was a span of 13 bases. CDR3 DNA: TGTGCCTGGAGTGACATGGAGGGATTCTATGGCTACACCTTC. Translated, it gives CAWSDMEGFYGYTF.

A few counts support this clonotype. The J gene is TRBJ2-5, the V gene TRBV5-1; TRBD1 aligns across 11 bases. Germline V CDR1 and CDR2: SGHRS, YFSETQ. V trimming: 4 bases; J trimming: 2 bases; junction bases outside the gene matches: 10. CDR3 size: 17 residues. Here the CDR3 DNA reads TGCGCCAGCAGCGCCGGGGCCGGACAGGGGGCTCAAGAGACCCAGTACTTC. It yields the protein CASSAGAGQGAQETQYF. Supplemented by reference TRBV5-1 and TRBJ2-5, the full variable domain reads KAGVTQTPRYLIKTRGQQVTLSCSPISGHRSVSWYQQTPGQGLQFLFEYFSETQRNKGNFPGRFSGRQFSNSRSEMNVSTLELGDSALYLCASSAGAGQGAQETQYFGPGTRLLVL.

There are a few counts of this clonotype. V gene TRBV12-3 or TRBV12-4 combines with J gene TRBJ2-1; weak D call: TRBD1 (6 bases). V gave up 5 bases and J gave up 10 bases, with 15 bases separating them. There are 13 residues in the CDR3. As DNA, the CDR3 is TGTGCCAGCAGTATATACTTACAGGGCGAGCAGTTCTTC. It specifies CASSIYLQGEQFF.

This clonotype came up once. The V call is TRBV19, the J call TRBJ2-1, with D unclear. The CDR3 sequence is 15 residues long. V was clipped by 1 base and J by 4 bases, with 11 bases between them. Germline V gene data show CDR1 as LNHDA and CDR2 as SQIVND (reference sequence). The CDR3 protein is CASSIGPSVYNEQFF. The CDR3 coding sequence is TGTGCCAGTAGTATAGGTCCCTCTGTTTACAATGAGCAGTTCTTC.

This clonotype was seen repeatedly, ten times or more. The chain joins TRBV5-1 to TRBJ1-2, with 7 bases fitting TRBD1. The CDR3 has 14 residues. Germline lookup yields CDR1 SGHRS and CDR2 YFSETQ. Losses at the gene ends were 6 bases for V and 3 bases for J; bases not matched to a gene: 8. In DNA form, the CDR3 reads TGCGCCAGCACCACAGGGGACCGGGACTATGGCTACACCTTC. Amino acid sequence: CASTTGDRDYGYTF.

This clonotype was counted at least ten times. The chain couples TRBV27 to TRBJ1-5; 9 positions match TRBD1. V lost 6 bases, J lost 3 bases, and 6 bases stayed unmatched. CDR3 length equals 15 residues. The germline CDR1 and CDR2 sequences are MNHEY and SMNVEV (reference sequence). The CDR3 DNA sequence: TGTGCCAGCAGGCCGGGACAGGGAAACAATCAGCCCCAGCATTTT. Protein product: CASRPGQGNNQPQHF.

This clonotype was observed a handful of times. The chain combines TRBV4-1 with TRBJ1-5; D gene unclear. Trimming took off 1 base at V and 9 bases at J, with 13 bases between the two ends. Germline V gene lookup returns CDR1 MGHRA and CDR2 YSYEKL. The CDR3 extends over 14 amino acids. The CDR3 nucleotides read TGCGCCAGCAGCCAAGTCGAGGGCCGAGGGCCCCAGCATTTT. Translated: CASSQVEGRGPQHF.

This clonotype was picked up a small number of times. The gene calls are TRBV4-1 and TRBJ1-5, with 8 bases matching TRBD1. The V segment lost 4 bases and the J segment 2 bases; nucleotides outside the gene matches: 4. The CDR3 sequence is 15 residues long. Germline V gene data show CDR1 as MGHRA and CDR2 as YSYEKL. CDR3 in DNA: TGCGCCAGCAGCCGTACAGGGGGGGGCAATCAGCCCCAGCATTTT. Its translation: CASSRTGGGNQPQHF.

There are many counts of this clonotype. The rearrangement links TRBV24-1 to TRBJ1-4; a weak D match, TRBD1 (5 bases). Germline V gene sequence: CDR1 KGHDR, CDR2 SFDVKD. V dropped 6 bases and J dropped 4 bases, with 17 bases sitting between them. The CDR3 runs to 16 residues. The CDR3 nucleotides are TGTGCCACCAGTCCCTCCGTGGGGACGAATAATGAAAAACTGTTTTTT. Translating it yields CATSPSVGTNNEKLFF.

This clonotype was found a few times. V gene TRBV12-3 or TRBV12-4 combines with J gene TRBJ2-1, with 9 bases that match TRBD1. With 5 bases clipped from V and 9 bases from J, the junction kept 11 bases outside the gene matches. This CDR3 is 15 amino acids long. CDR3 protein: CASSTPGQGWSEQFF. DNA for the CDR3: TGTGCCAGCAGTACCCCGGGACAGGGTTGGAGTGAGCAGTTCTTC.

V and J are TRBV4-2 and TRBJ2-2; no clear D. CDR3 length equals 14 residues. Germline assignment: CDR1 LGHNA and CDR2 YNFKEQ. V was pared by 5 bases and J by 4 bases, with 11 bases between. CDR3 coding DNA: TGTGCCAGCAGCTACGAGAGACGCACCGGGGAGCTGTTTTTT. Its protein product is CASSYERRTGELFF.

V is TRBV28 and J is TRBJ2-2; TRBD2 agrees at 15 bases. The length of the CDR3 is 15 residues. The germline V gene has CDR1 MDHEN and CDR2 SYDVKM. V shed 8 bases and J 6 bases; nucleotides not matched to a gene: 4. Here the CDR3 DNA reads TGTGCCAGCGGGGGGACTAGCGGGAGGTCCGGGGAGCTGTTTTTT. Amino acids: CASGGTSGRSGELFF.

This clonotype has ten or more counts. V usage is TRBV29-1 and J usage is TRBJ2-2; D ambiguous. In germline, CDR1 is SQVTM, CDR2 ANQGSEA. The CDR3 sequence is 13 residues long. V was cut by 2 bases and J by 0 bases, with 4 bases left in between. CDR3 residues: CSVERTNTGELFF. The CDR3 nucleotides read TGCAGCGTTGAACGCACGAACACCGGGGAGCTGTTTTTT.

This clonotype has a count of ten or more. V is TRBV29-1 and J is TRBJ2-1, with 12 bases identical to TRBD1. Germline trimming cut 7 bases from V and 7 bases from J; bases unmatched to any gene: 5. There are 13 residues in the CDR3. Germline lookup yields CDR1 SQVTM and CDR2 ANQGSEA. The CDR3 here is CSAGDRGRNEQFF. CDR3 sequence (DNA): TGCAGCGCAGGGGACAGGGGGCGGAATGAGCAGTTCTTC.

The chain recombines TRBV2 with TRBJ2-1; 13 nucleotides line up with TRBD2. V lost 1 base and J lost 15; bases outside the gene matches: 6. The CDR3 contains 14 residues. Germline lookup yields CDR1 SNHLY and CDR2 FYNNEI. The CDR3, as DNA: TGTGCCAGCAGTGAAGAGGGACTAGCGGGATGGTCGTTCTTC. This encodes CASSEEGLAGWSFF.

There are many counts of this clonotype. The chain carries TRBV30 and TRBJ2-7; either TRBD1 or TRBD2 may supply D (6 bases each). With 8 bases removed from V and 0 bases from J, the gap between germline ends came to 14 bases. Germline lookup yields CDR1 GTSNPN and CDR2 SVGIG (reference sequence). The CDR3 spans 13 residues. The CDR3 loop is CAILRGDSYEQYF. Here the CDR3 DNA reads TGTGCCATACTGAGGGGGGACTCCTACGAGCAGTACTTC.

This clonotype showed up many times. The chain joins TRBV19 to TRBJ1-5, with a tentative D call TRBD1 (5 bases). Germline V gene lookup returns CDR1 LNHDA and CDR2 SQIVND (reference sequence). V shed 9 bases and J shed 0 bases, with 15 bases lying between them. The CDR3 is made up of 15 amino acids. This CDR3 is CASGQGVGSNQPQHF. CDR3 in DNA: TGTGCCAGCGGGCAGGGAGTGGGTAGCAATCAGCCCCAGCATTTT.

The chain has TRBV5-1 and TRBJ2-3; D possibly corresponds to TRBD1 (6 bases). This CDR3 has 14 residues. Germline CDR1 SGHRS, CDR2 YFSETQ. V lost 0 bases to trimming and J lost 3 bases, with 8 bases between them. CDR3 residues: CASSLGDMTDTQYF. For the CDR3, the DNA is TGCGCCAGCAGCTTGGGGGACATGACAGATACGCAGTATTTT.

The V and J genes are TRBV7-2 and TRBJ2-7, with no clear D. Looked up from germline, CDR1 is SGHTA and CDR2 is FQGNSA. V lost 2 bases, J lost 6 bases, and 8 bases lay in between. This CDR3 contains 12 residues. Here the CDR3 DNA reads TGTGCCAGCAGCTTATCCTTGGCCGAGCAGTACTTC. Its protein product is CASSLSLAEQYF.

This clonotype was detected only a few times. The chain employs TRBV2 and TRBJ1-1; D remains unclear. Germline assignment: CDR1 SNHLY and CDR2 FYNNEI. The V end was cut by 4 bases, the J end by 5 bases, with 5 bases between. This CDR3 is built from 11 residues. The DNA for the CDR3 is TGTGCCAGCAGTGGCGGGACTGAAGCTTTCTTT. This translates into CASSGGTEAFF.

This clonotype was seen many times. V usage is TRBV28 and J usage is TRBJ2-5; 9 bases align to TRBD2. CDR3 size: 13 residues. J lost 2 bases, V lost 6 bases, and 1 base had no gene match. Germline CDR1 MDHEN, CDR2 SYDVKM. This CDR3 is CASRLAGQETQYF. Written as DNA, the CDR3 is TGTGCCAGCAGACTAGCGGGTCAAGAGACCCAGTACTTC. The whole variable domain, remainder taken from reference TRBV28 and TRBJ2-5, is DVKVTQSSRYLVKRTGEKVFLECVQDMDHENMFWYRQDPGLGLRLIYFSYDVKMKEKGDIPEGYSVSREKKERFSLILESASTNQTSMYLCASRLAGQETQYFGPGTRLLVL.

This clonotype occurred many times. The rearrangement links TRBV10-3 to TRBJ2-5; no clear D gene. Germline V gives CDR1 ENHRY, CDR2 SYGVKD. This CDR3 is built from 12 residues. Trimming shortened V by 2 bases and J by 1 base, and 2 bases separated the two germline ends. CDR3 in amino acids: CAISEVQETQYF. In DNA form, the CDR3 reads TGTGCCATCAGTGAGGTCCAAGAGACCCAGTACTTC.

This clonotype showed up many times. The rearrangement links TRBV6-1 to TRBJ2-3; 8 positions agree with TRBD2. J lost 2 bases, V lost 4 bases, and 5 bases had no gene match. This CDR3 is 15 amino acids long. Germline V gene data show CDR1 as MNHNS and CDR2 as SASEGT. CDR3 DNA: TGTGCCAGCAGTGGAGCGGGAGCGGTCACAGATACGCAGTATTTT. Its protein product is CASSGAGAVTDTQYF.

This clonotype was picked up many times. This chain joins TRBV5-6 and TRBJ2-7; 9 bases fit TRBD1. The junction had 10 bases not matched to a gene; V was cut back by 0 bases and J by 6 bases. Per the germline V gene, CDR1 is SGHDT and CDR2 is YYEEEE. The CDR3 has 16 amino acids. The CDR3 bases are TGTGCCAGCAGCTTGGGAACCGGGACAGGGTTGTTCGAGCAGTACTTC. The encoded protein is CASSLGTGTGLFEQYF.

The rearrangement links TRBV6-1 to TRBJ1-1, with 11 bases lining up with TRBD1. Germline-derived CDR1 and CDR2 are MNHNS and SASEGT. J lost 1 base, V lost 5 bases, and 12 bases had no gene match. The CDR3 loop spans 18 amino acids. CDR3 amino acids: CASSPYSPGQGGNTEAFF. The CDR3 nucleotides are TGTGCCAGCAGTCCCTATAGCCCGGGACAGGGGGGGAACACTGAAGCTTTCTTT.

This clonotype was seen a handful of times. V usage is TRBV7-9 and J usage is TRBJ2-3; 8 positions match TRBD2. The CDR3 is 16 amino acids. Germline trimming cut 5 bases from V and 1 base from J; bases unmatched to any gene: 8. The V gene's germline CDR1 is SEHNR and CDR2 FQNEAQ (reference sequence). The CDR3 DNA sequence: TGTGCCAGCAGCCGCCTCAGTAGCGGGGGCACAGATACGCAGTATTTT. Protein sequence: CASSRLSSGGTDTQYF. The full variable domain, its missing parts supplied by reference TRBV7-9 and TRBJ2-3, is DTGVSQNPRHKITKRGQNVTFRCDPISEHNRLYWYRQTLGQGPEFLTYFQNEAQLEKSRLLSDRFSAERPKGSFSTLEIQRTEQGDSAMYLCASSRLSSGGTDTQYFGPGTRLTVL.

This clonotype was found a few times. The chain links TRBV24-1 to TRBJ1-4; 8 bases match TRBD1. After removal of 8 bases from V and 6 bases from J, the junction contained 13 bases not matched to a gene. There are 16 residues in the CDR3. Germline-derived CDR1 and CDR2 are KGHDR and SFDVKD. CDR3 bases: TGTGCCACCAAAAAACCGGCGGGGGACAGGTATGAAAAACTGTTTTTT. It translates to CATKKPAGDRYEKLFF.

Concerning this clonotype: A much larger clonotype is one base distant, so this may be a read error. This sequence joins TRBV19 and TRBJ2-7; 10 bases fit TRBD1. J was trimmed by 5 bases and V by 1 base; bases with no gene match: 5. The CDR3 is 15 residues long. CDR1 and CDR2 (germline): LNHDA, SQIVND (reference sequence). The CDR3 coding sequence is TGTGCCAGTAGTATAGTAGGGACAGGGGCAGACGAGCAGTACTTC. Amino acid sequence: CASSIVGTGADEQYF.

This clonotype was found many times. The rearrangement uses TRBV7-2 and TRBJ2-2, with a weak D call TRBD2 (6 bases). This CDR3 is 14 amino acids long. Germline V gene data show CDR1 as SGHTA and CDR2 as FQGNSA. V lost 4 bases, J lost 1 base, and 7 bases lay in between. The CDR3 DNA sequence: TGTGCCAGCAGCTATAGCGGGAACACCGGGGAGCTGTTTTTT. It yields the protein CASSYSGNTGELFF.

This clonotype occurred many times. CDR3 coding DNA: TGCAGCGCCAATCTCCGTGGGCACCCTAATGAAAAACTGTTTTTT. Translation: CSANLRGHPNEKLFF. The V call is TRBV29-1, the J call TRBJ1-4; no firm D call. Germline V gene data show CDR1 as SQVTM and CDR2 as ANQGSEA. Trimming stripped 7 bases from V and 3 bases from J, with 18 bases between. The CDR3 has 15 amino acids.

This chain's CDR3 is CSVAPLAGVSYEQYF. The CDR3, as DNA: TGCAGCGTTGCCCCTTTAGCGGGGGTCTCCTACGAGCAGTACTTC. V is TRBV29-1 and J is TRBJ2-7; 9 bases are a match to TRBD2. Trimming cost V 4 bases and J 0 bases; bases outside gene matches: 7. The CDR3 loop spans 15 amino acids. Germline values: CDR1 SQVTM, CDR2 ANQGSEA.